The rows below give T cell receptor beta chains drawn from one sample of a study of T cell responses to AZD1222 COVID-19 vaccine. TCRdb's copy holds only in-frame clones and misses some; the assay was immunoSEQ multiplex PCR. The table lists some 150,000 clones, just over 90% of them singletons. Specimen: peripheral blood, collected on day 0 of MenACWY control vaccination. These receptor sequences come from an adult in good health. CDR3s include the opening cysteine and the closing phenylalanine or tryptophan. The D gene is left open where the match is weak.

cdr3_aa: CASSSKSWDAEAFF
v_call: TRBV11-3
j_call: TRBJ1-1
d_call: NA

cdr3_aa: CSVETPGNEAFF
v_call: TRBV29-1
j_call: TRBJ1-1
d_call: NA

cdr3_aa: CASSEGLANTYEQYF
v_call: TRBV6-1
j_call: TRBJ2-7
d_call: NA

cdr3_aa: CSVSRGGTEAFF
v_call: TRBV29-1
j_call: TRBJ1-1
d_call: NA

cdr3_aa: CASSVGGPNTEAFF
v_call: TRBV9
j_call: TRBJ1-1
d_call: NA

cdr3_aa: CASSATGTSGSYEQYF
v_call: TRBV9
j_call: TRBJ2-7
d_call: TRBD2

cdr3_aa: CSVLTGSSYEQYF
v_call: TRBV29-1
j_call: TRBJ2-7
d_call: TRBD1

cdr3_aa: CASSLGLSNQPQHF
v_call: TRBV7-8
j_call: TRBJ1-5
d_call: NA

cdr3_aa: CASSSGRSSGNTIYF
v_call: TRBV27
j_call: TRBJ1-3
d_call: NA

cdr3_aa: CASSIGQMNTEAFF
v_call: TRBV19
j_call: TRBJ1-1
d_call: NA

cdr3_aa: CASSPGQRLYEQYF
v_call: TRBV27
j_call: TRBJ2-7
d_call: TRBD1

cdr3_aa: CASSMSPRGAKNIQYF
v_call: TRBV19
j_call: TRBJ2-4
d_call: NA

cdr3_aa: CASSLRTPNTEAFF
v_call: TRBV27
j_call: TRBJ1-1
d_call: NA

cdr3_aa: CASSLFPPRSSYNEQFF
v_call: TRBV7-2
j_call: TRBJ2-1
d_call: NA

cdr3_aa: CASSMDRGLYGYTF
v_call: TRBV19
j_call: TRBJ1-2
d_call: TRBD1

cdr3_aa: CASSLVWETQYF
v_call: TRBV12-3/TRBV12-4
j_call: TRBJ2-5
d_call: NA

cdr3_aa: CASSPGQGRNQPQHF
v_call: TRBV7-2
j_call: TRBJ1-5
d_call: NA

cdr3_aa: CASRVTGGSPLHF
v_call: TRBV28
j_call: TRBJ1-6
d_call: TRBD1

cdr3_aa: CASKDQETQYF
v_call: TRBV19
j_call: TRBJ2-5
d_call: NA

cdr3_aa: CASSLGAGNTEAFF
v_call: TRBV5-1
j_call: TRBJ1-1
d_call: NA

cdr3_aa: CASSLLSRGRGAPRNEKLFF
v_call: TRBV7-6
j_call: TRBJ1-4
d_call: NA

cdr3_aa: CASSLRREQETQYF
v_call: TRBV7-2
j_call: TRBJ2-5
d_call: NA

cdr3_aa: CASSLDRDSDTIYF
v_call: TRBV11-3
j_call: TRBJ1-3
d_call: NA

cdr3_aa: CASSLMGGGLYEQYF
v_call: TRBV5-1
j_call: TRBJ2-7
d_call: NA

cdr3_aa: CASSLSAVSYEQYF
v_call: TRBV7-2
j_call: TRBJ2-7
d_call: NA

cdr3_aa: CASSLGGFSYEQYF
v_call: TRBV6-5
j_call: TRBJ2-7
d_call: NA

cdr3_aa: CASSPGQGVTDTQYF
v_call: TRBV3-1/TRBV3-2
j_call: TRBJ2-3
d_call: TRBD1

cdr3_aa: CASSSGALRGYTF
v_call: TRBV27
j_call: TRBJ1-2
d_call: NA

cdr3_aa: CASSLTGTGPGNTIYF
v_call: TRBV27
j_call: TRBJ1-3
d_call: NA

cdr3_aa: CASSPGGPFSTDTQYF
v_call: TRBV7-3
j_call: TRBJ2-3
d_call: TRBD2

cdr3_aa: CASSQWGEETQYF
v_call: TRBV4-1
j_call: TRBJ2-5
d_call: NA

cdr3_aa: CASSHATGTGGYGYTF
v_call: TRBV4-2
j_call: TRBJ1-2
d_call: TRBD1

cdr3_aa: CASSEGTRLGEQFF
v_call: TRBV5-1
j_call: TRBJ2-1
d_call: TRBD2

cdr3_aa: CASSLGGDTGELFF
v_call: TRBV11-3
j_call: TRBJ2-2
d_call: NA

cdr3_aa: CASSHSSGPTDTQYF
v_call: TRBV3-1/TRBV3-2
j_call: TRBJ2-3
d_call: NA